This TCR beta chain was sequenced for a study of metastatic and nonmetastatic thyroid tumors. Across the study: Malignant thyroid and benign thyroid patients provided blood and tumor or nodule tissue whose repertoires were compared.

Germline lookup yields CDR1 SGHRS and CDR2 YFSETQ. J was trimmed by 4 bases and V by 0 bases; bases with no gene match: 15. The CDR3 runs 19 residues. TCRdb re-called the PCR reads via MiXCR. Among 39,000 or so clones, over 40% were seen once, and the ten largest hold 24%. None of the patients had undergone any treatment ahead of thyroid surgery. The sequenced sample was tumor tissue. This receptor was taken from a male donor with papillary thyroid cancer or a benign thyroid nodule (not recorded which). Some clones in this sample may be carry-over from other donors' samples. The V call is TRBV5-1, the J call TRBJ2-2; the match to TRBD1 covers 7 bases. This CDR3 is CASSLGNTGDLFTTGELFF. Written as DNA, the CDR3 is TGCGCCAGCAGCTTGGGGAATACAGGGGATTTATTCACCACCGGGGAGCTGTTTTTT.